This TCR beta chain emerged from a study of blood T cells in healthy people across ages. Study results and limitations: The study could not conclusively compare naive and antigen-experienced cells, given its unsorted PBMCs. Diversity of TCR beta per million T cells declined in a roughly linear way with age. Higher diversity and more naive CD4+ cells were features of long-lived donors, compared to aged donors.

This clonotype has more than one count but fewer than ten. The antigen is not known. The CDR3 contains 16 residues. Germline V CDR1 and CDR2: DFQATT, SNEGSKA (reference sequence). V was pared by 6 bases and J by 6 bases, with 14 bases of the junction left unmatched. A second about 6 to 11 cycle PCR used barcoded and J-beta primers. One entry per CDR3 protein results from TCRdb running MiXCR on the 5' RACE reads. The data show more than 1.4 million distinct CDR3 sequences, approximately 40% seen once. Per sample, a minimum of 6 million PBMCs were isolated. The sequence derives from a woman aged 18-30 years in good health. The specimen was blood. The rearrangement links TRBV20-1 to TRBJ2-3; TRBD2 aligns across 11 bases. The DNA of the CDR3 is TGCAGTGCCCCTAGCGGGAGGACCGACGCACGGGATACGCAGTATTTT. Its translation: CSAPSGRTDARDTQYF.